A single sample gave rise to the 23 T cell receptor beta chains below, sequenced in a study of molecular identifiers for immune sequencing clone quantification. Each CDR3 protein gets one entry after TCRdb re-called the PCR reads with MiXCR. The table records about 510,000 distinct CDR3 sequences, less than 30% of them present only once. Input material: naive CD8+ T cells from blood, with Jurkat cell RNA spiked in. Subset defined: FACS-sorted CD8+CD4-CCR7+CD45RA+ naive T cells. These receptors originate from a human donor in good health. Some libraries in this study had Jurkat cell RNA spiked in.

A few counts support this clonotype. The CDR3 DNA reads TGTGCCAGCAGTTACTCAGTACCCCCCTACGAGCAGTACTTC. Its protein is CASSYSVPPYEQYF. The chain links TRBV6-5 to TRBJ2-7; D remains unclear. Germline loops: CDR1 MNHEY, CDR2 SVGAGI. The V end lost 0 bases, the J end lost 2 bases, and 8 bases lay between the germline ends. The CDR3 has 14 residues.

Turning to this clonotype: At one end, the junction sequence differs from germline, possibly due to a read error. The chain uses TRBV6-5 and TRBJ2-3, with D perhaps TRBD1 (6 bases). The germline CDR1 and CDR2 sequences are MNHEY and SVGAGI. The CDR3 sequence is 17 residues long. The CDR3, as DNA: TGTACCAGCAGTTCCCACCCTGGACAGACAAGCACAGATACGCAGTATTTC. Its translation is CTSSSHPGQTSTDTQYF.

This clonotype was observed a handful of times. The CDR3 reads CASSDLAVTDTQYF. DNA for the CDR3: TGCGCCAGCAGTGATCTAGCGGTGACAGATACGCAGTATTTT. The chain uses TRBV10-1 and TRBJ2-3, with TRBD2 matching 7 bases. Germline trimming cut 3 bases from V and 3 bases from J; bases unmatched to any gene: 3. There are 14 residues in the CDR3. Germline CDR1 reads WNHNN; CDR2 reads SYGVQD (reference sequence).

The sample holds a few counts of this clonotype. This chain joins TRBV4-3 and TRBJ2-7, with 10 bases matching TRBD2. The length of the CDR3 is 16 residues. The V segment lost 0 bases and the J segment 3 bases; nucleotides outside the gene matches: 5. The germline CDR1 and CDR2 sequences are LGHNA and YSLEER. In DNA, the CDR3 is TGCGCCAGCAGCCAAGATAGGACTAGCGGTTACTACGAGCAGTACTTC. Translated: CASSQDRTSGYYEQYF.

This clonotype was counted ten times or more. This sequence joins TRBV30 and TRBJ2-7; the match to TRBD1 covers 7 bases. From germline, CDR1 is GTSNPN and CDR2 SVGIG (reference sequence). CDR3 length: 12 residues. V was pared by 1 base and J by 5 bases, with 2 bases of the junction left unmatched. CDR3 protein: CAWSAQGDEQYF. The CDR3 region has the DNA TGTGCCTGGAGTGCCCAGGGGGACGAGCAGTACTTC.

Many counts were recorded for this clonotype. The chain recombines TRBV20-1 with TRBJ2-7; 7 nucleotides line up with TRBD2. With 6 bases clipped from V and 0 bases from J, the junction kept 5 bases outside the gene matches. Germline V gene sequence: CDR1 DFQATT, CDR2 SNEGSKA (reference sequence). This CDR3 spans 13 amino acids. This CDR3 is CSAGRGSSYEQYF. CDR3 in DNA: TGCAGTGCGGGGCGGGGGAGCTCCTACGAGCAGTACTTC.

This clonotype was counted a few times. The V and J genes are TRBV5-1 and TRBJ2-5, with D unclear. Germline values: CDR1 SGHRS, CDR2 YFSETQ. The CDR3 has 14 amino acids. Trimming removed 2 bases from V and 2 bases from J, with 10 bases in between. The CDR3 nucleotides are TGCGCCAGCAGCTTATACCGGCCGCAAGAGACCCAGTACTTC. Translation gives CASSLYRPQETQYF.

The chain employs TRBV3-2 and TRBJ2-7; no DNA check was done on the table's D call, TRBD1. TRBV3-2 is classified as a pseudogene. CDR3 size: 13 residues. The CDR3 reads CDSSQGTSLEQYF. In DNA, the CDR3 is TGTGACAGCAGCCAGGGGACATCGCTGGAGCAGTACTTC.

This rearrangement joins TRBV4-1 to TRBJ2-7; 7 nucleotides line up with TRBD2. Germline CDR1 is MGHRA and CDR2 is YSYEKL. The CDR3 length is 15 residues. Germline trimming cut 0 bases from V and 7 bases from J; bases unmatched to any gene: 9. DNA for the CDR3: TGCGCCAGCAGCCAAGATTTAGCTAGCGGACGGGAGCAGTACTTC. Residues: CASSQDLASGREQYF.

The V and J genes are TRBV30 and TRBJ2-7; tentatively, D is TRBD1 or TRBD2 (5 bases each). The CDR3 sequence is 12 residues long. V was pared by 2 bases and J by 10 bases, with 15 bases between. Germline lookup yields CDR1 GTSNPN and CDR2 SVGIG (reference sequence). CDR3 in amino acids: CAWSPVRDQQYF. CDR3 bases: TGTGCCTGGAGTCCAGTTCGGGACCAACAGTACTTC.

In this sample, this clonotype turned up many times. This chain uses TRBV12-3 or TRBV12-4 with TRBJ1-2; TRBD1 is a possible D gene (5 bases). The CDR3 has 13 amino acids. V lost 9 bases and J lost 4, with 15 bases in between. In DNA, the CDR3 is TGTGCCAGTTCAAGGGGCGCACCCTATGGCTACACCTTC. Amino acids: CASSRGAPYGYTF.

With respect to this clonotype: The junction and the germline gene differ at one end; a read error may be behind it. This chain connects TRBV27 to TRBJ2-7; D possibly matches TRBD1 or TRBD2 (5 bases each). CDR3 size: 14 residues. The V gene's germline CDR1 is MNHEY and CDR2 SMNVEV (reference sequence). The CDR3: CASSVGASRDELYF. In DNA form, the CDR3 reads TGTGCCAGCAGCGTAGGGGCCTCAAGGGACGAGCTGTACTTC.

On this clonotype itself: This may stem from a read error, because a much larger clone lies one nucleotide away. The V and J genes are TRBV2 and TRBJ2-2; unclear D gene. Germline CDR1 is SNHLY and CDR2 is FYNNEI. This CDR3 has 15 residues. The CDR3: CASSDPKTNTRELFF. The CDR3 DNA follows: TGTGCCAGCAGTGATCCGAAAACGAACACCAGGGAGCTGTTTTTT.

This clonotype occurred a few times. The chain links TRBV5-1 to TRBJ2-7; D gene unclear. CDR3 length: 14 residues. The germline gives CDR1 SGHRS, CDR2 YFSETQ. V was shortened by 0 bases and J by 2 bases, with 9 bases between the two germline ends. The CDR3 is CASSLGRSTYEQYF. CDR3 coding DNA: TGCGCCAGCAGCTTGGGTAGGTCCACCTACGAGCAGTACTTC.

The V gene is TRBV7-8, the J gene TRBJ2-2; possibly TRBD1 for D (8 bases). Between the trimmed V and J ends, which lost 4 bases and 5 bases, there was a span of 14 bases. Germline V gene sequence: CDR1 SGHVS, CDR2 FQNEAQ. The CDR3 length is 15 residues. The CDR3 is CASSSAGQDTGELFF. For the CDR3, the DNA is TGTGCCAGCAGCTCAGCGGGACAGGATACCGGGGAGCTGTTTTTT.

This clonotype was detected only a few times. The CDR3 coding sequence is TGCAGTGCTAGGCGACTAGCGAGAGCGGGAGATAGCACAGATACGCAGTATTTT. It encodes CSARRLARAGDSTDTQYF. The rearrangement joins TRBV20-1 to TRBJ2-3, with 8 bases fitting TRBD2. The CDR3 runs to 18 residues. Losses at the gene ends were 3 bases for V and 0 bases for J; bases not matched to a gene: 14. Germline lookup yields CDR1 DFQATT and CDR2 SNEGSKA (reference sequence).

This clonotype was recorded a few times. The chain uses TRBV4-3 and TRBJ1-3, with unresolved D. From germline, CDR1 is LGHNA and CDR2 YSLEER. Trimming removed 4 bases from V and 0 bases from J, with 10 bases in between. The CDR3 contains 15 residues. The CDR3 reads CASSPASYSGNTIYF. The CDR3 DNA is TGCGCCAGCAGCCCGGCCAGTTACTCTGGAAACACCATATATTTT.

The rearrangement links TRBV30 to TRBJ2-7, with 9 bases identical to TRBD2. V was clipped by 4 bases and J by 2 bases; unmatched bases: 0. The germline CDR1 and CDR2 sequences are GTSNPN and SVGIG (reference sequence). The CDR3 has 12 residues. This chain's CDR3 is CAWTSGTYEQYF. For the CDR3, the DNA is TGTGCCTGGACTAGCGGGACCTACGAGCAGTACTTC.

On this clonotype: Given a much more abundant clone one base away, this may be a read error. The CDR3 ends on some other residue instead of the conserved phenylalanine or tryptophan, so this is likely a read error. The gene calls are TRBV7-9 and TRBJ2-3; no clear D. V was clipped by 2 bases and J by 2 bases, with 11 bases between them. The CDR3 is 15 amino acids. Germline assignment: CDR1 SEHNR and CDR2 FQNEAQ (reference sequence). CDR3 sequence reads: CASSLLETVTDTQYS. For the CDR3, the DNA is TGTGCCAGCAGCTTATTAGAGACCGTCACAGATACGCAGTATTCT.

This clonotype was counted ten times or more. This chain uses TRBV29-1 with TRBJ2-3; TRBD2 matches 14 bases. Germline CDR1 and CDR2: SQVTM and ANQGSEA. The CDR3 length is 15 residues. The trim removed 7 bases at V and 5 bases at J, leaving 8 bases unmatched. CDR3 in amino acids: CSGGLAGGAQDTQYF. The CDR3, as DNA: TGCAGCGGAGGACTAGCGGGAGGTGCGCAAGATACGCAGTATTTT.

This clonotype was seen a few times. The chain has TRBV5-4 and TRBJ2-7; possible D gene TRBD2, 6 bases. V was pared by 4 bases and J by 0 bases, with 14 bases between. The CDR3 sequence is 15 residues long. Germline CDR1 and CDR2: SGHNT and YYREEE (reference sequence). CDR3 coding DNA: TGTGCCAGCAGCGCTGAGCCGGGACTCTCCTACGAGCAGTACTTC. It codes for CASSAEPGLSYEQYF.

About this clonotype: A much bigger clone sits one base away, suggesting this may be a read error. The chain employs TRBV28 and TRBJ1-5, with 9 bases lining up with TRBD1. Germline lookup yields CDR1 MDHEN and CDR2 SYDVKM. The CDR3 totals 14 residues. The V gene end was trimmed by 6 bases and the J gene end by 7 bases; junction bases not matched to a gene: 7. The CDR3 reads CASSRDREPQPQHF. The CDR3 DNA sequence: TGTGCCAGCAGCCGGGACAGGGAGCCGCAGCCCCAGCATTTT.

This clonotype was found a few times. This sequence joins TRBV28 and TRBJ1-1; 8 positions match TRBD1. Losses at the gene ends were 6 bases for V and 5 bases for J; bases not matched to a gene: 11. The CDR3 is 15 residues long. The V gene's germline CDR1 is MDHEN and CDR2 SYDVKM. This CDR3 is CASRLTGQALTEAFF. CDR3 DNA sequence: TGTGCCAGCAGGTTAACGGGACAGGCCCTAACTGAAGCTTTCTTT.